These 4 T cell receptor beta chains came from one sample sequenced in a study of cytomegalovirus exposure and HLA in healthy donors (TCRdb year 2017). The library was produced with the immunoSEQ multiplex PCR assay. A mixture of 60 forward primers for TCR Vbeta segments and 13 reverse primers for TCR Jbeta segments was used in the multiplex PCR. TCRdb carries this immuneACCESS record with in-frame sequences only. Its versions omit some clonotypes, under half of them owing to an unresolved V gene in the studies checked, with the rest unexplained. This sample is represented by 150,000 or so clones; about 77% of them were singletons. About a tenth of the sample is taken by the ten largest. Source material: PBMCs. These receptor sequences come from a man aged 18-30 years in good health and CMV-seropositive.

The chain combines TRBV6-6 with TRBJ1-1; 8 bases fit TRBD1. Germline loops: CDR1 MNHNY, CDR2 SVGAGI (reference sequence). V dropped 6 bases and J dropped 4; count of bases not matched to a gene: 4. CDR3 length: 13 amino acids. Written as DNA, the CDR3 is TGTGCCAGCAGCCCGGGACAGGTCACTGAAGCTTTCTTT. This gives the protein CASSPGQVTEAFF.

The rearrangement joins TRBV6-6 to TRBJ2-5; maybe TRBD1 (5 bases). This CDR3 is built from 13 residues. V gave up 8 bases and J gave up 3 bases, with 13 bases separating them. The germline gives CDR1 MNHNY, CDR2 SVGAGI (reference sequence). DNA of the CDR3: TGTGCCAGCCGAATCAGGGTTGAAGAGACCCAGTACTTC. This gives the protein CASRIRVEETQYF.

The chain combines TRBV12-2 with TRBJ2-7; the table gives TRBD1 as D, unverified against the DNA. TRBV12-2 constitutes a pseudogene. The CDR3 runs to 18 residues. The CDR3 coding sequence is TGTGCAAGTCGCTATAGGAGCAGGACAGGGGGCTTCACCAACGAGCAGTACTTC. This gives the protein CASRYRSRTGGFTNEQYF.

The chain employs TRBV4-1 and TRBJ1-2; D might be TRBD1 (6 bases). Germline V gene lookup returns CDR1 MGHRA and CDR2 YSYEKL. The CDR3 contains 14 residues. V was pared by 4 bases and J by 1 base, with 10 bases between. The CDR3: CASSRIQGNYGYTF. The CDR3 DNA is TGCGCCAGCAGCCGCATACAGGGTAACTATGGCTACACCTTC.